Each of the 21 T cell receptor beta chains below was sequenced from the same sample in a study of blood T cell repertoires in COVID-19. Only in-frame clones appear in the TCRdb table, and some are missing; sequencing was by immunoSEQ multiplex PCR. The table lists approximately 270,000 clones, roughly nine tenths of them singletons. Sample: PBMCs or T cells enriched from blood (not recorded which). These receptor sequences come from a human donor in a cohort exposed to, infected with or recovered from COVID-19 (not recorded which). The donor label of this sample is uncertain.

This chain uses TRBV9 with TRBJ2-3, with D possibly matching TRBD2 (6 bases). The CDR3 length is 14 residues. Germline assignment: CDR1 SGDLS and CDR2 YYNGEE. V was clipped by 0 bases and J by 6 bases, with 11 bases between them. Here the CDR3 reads CASSVAAGRDTQYF. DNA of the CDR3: TGTGCCAGCAGCGTAGCCGCAGGGAGGGATACGCAGTATTTT. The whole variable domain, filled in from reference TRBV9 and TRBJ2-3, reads DSGVTQTPKHLITATGQRVTLRCSPRSGDLSVYWYQQSLDQGLQFLIQYYNGEERAKGNILERFSAQQFPDLHSELNLSSLELGDSALYFCASSVAAGRDTQYFGPGTRLTVL.

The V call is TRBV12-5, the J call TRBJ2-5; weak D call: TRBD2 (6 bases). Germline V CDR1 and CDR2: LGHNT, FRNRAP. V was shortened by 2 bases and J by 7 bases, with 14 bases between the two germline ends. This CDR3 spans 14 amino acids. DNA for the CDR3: TGTGCTAGTGGTTTGTTTCCGGGGGTCGGGACCCAGTACTTC. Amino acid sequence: CASGLFPGVGTQYF.

CDR3 DNA: TGCGCCAGCAGCCCCTGGGGGGACAGACAAGAGACCCAGTACTTC. Its protein product is CASSPWGDRQETQYF. This chain connects TRBV5-1 to TRBJ2-5, with D maybe TRBD1 (7 bases). The V end lost 4 bases, the J end lost 2 bases, and 15 bases lay between the germline ends. This CDR3 is 15 amino acids long. The germline CDR1 and CDR2 sequences are SGHRS and YFSETQ. Complete variable domain (other parts from reference TRBV5-1 and TRBJ2-5): KAGVTQTPRYLIKTRGQQVTLSCSPISGHRSVSWYQQTPGQGLQFLFEYFSETQRNKGNFPGRFSGRQFSNSRSEMNVSTLELGDSALYLCASSPWGDRQETQYFGPGTRLLVL.

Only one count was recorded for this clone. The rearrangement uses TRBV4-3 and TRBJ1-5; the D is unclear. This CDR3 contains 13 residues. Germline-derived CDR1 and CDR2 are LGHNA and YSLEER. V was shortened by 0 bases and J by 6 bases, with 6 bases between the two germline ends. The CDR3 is CASSQELGQPQHF. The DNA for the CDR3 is TGCGCCAGCAGCCAAGAACTCGGTCAGCCCCAGCATTTT.

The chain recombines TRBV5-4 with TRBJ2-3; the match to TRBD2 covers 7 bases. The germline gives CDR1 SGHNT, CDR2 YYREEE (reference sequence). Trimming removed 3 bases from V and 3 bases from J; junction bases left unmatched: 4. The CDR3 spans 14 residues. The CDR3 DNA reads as TGTGCCAGCAGCTCCGGACTAGTTACAGATACGCAGTATTTT. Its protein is CASSSGLVTDTQYF.

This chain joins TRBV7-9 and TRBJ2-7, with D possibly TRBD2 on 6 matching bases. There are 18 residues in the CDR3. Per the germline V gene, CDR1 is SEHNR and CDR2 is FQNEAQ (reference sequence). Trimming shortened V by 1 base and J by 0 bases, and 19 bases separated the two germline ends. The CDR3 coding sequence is TGTGCCAGCAGCTTAGTAGGGCGGCGGTGGGACTGCTCCTACGAGCAGTACTTC. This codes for CASSLVGRRWDCSYEQYF.

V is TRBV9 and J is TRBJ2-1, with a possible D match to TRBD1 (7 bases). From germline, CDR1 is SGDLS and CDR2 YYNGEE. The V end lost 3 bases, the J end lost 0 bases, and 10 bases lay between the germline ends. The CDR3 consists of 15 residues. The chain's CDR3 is CASSGQGGSYNEQFF. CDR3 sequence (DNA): TGTGCCAGCAGCGGACAGGGAGGCTCCTACAATGAGCAGTTCTTC.

CDR3 amino acids: CASSGVWGQGLLGGNTIYF. CDR3 DNA: TGTGCCAGCAGCGGTGTTTGGGGACAGGGGTTGCTAGGGGGAAACACCATATATTTT. The rearrangement links TRBV9 to TRBJ1-3; TRBD1 aligns across 10 bases. The CDR3 covers 19 residues. V was clipped by 3 bases and J by 4 bases; unmatched bases: 16. Germline V gives CDR1 SGDLS, CDR2 YYNGEE.

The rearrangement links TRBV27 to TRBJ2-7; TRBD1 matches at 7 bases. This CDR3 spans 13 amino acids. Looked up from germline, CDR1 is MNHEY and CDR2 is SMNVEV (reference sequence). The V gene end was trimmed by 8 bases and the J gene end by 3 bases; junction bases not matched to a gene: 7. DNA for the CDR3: TGTGCCAGCCGCCGGACAGGTGGCTACGAGCAGTACTTC. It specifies CASRRTGGYEQYF.

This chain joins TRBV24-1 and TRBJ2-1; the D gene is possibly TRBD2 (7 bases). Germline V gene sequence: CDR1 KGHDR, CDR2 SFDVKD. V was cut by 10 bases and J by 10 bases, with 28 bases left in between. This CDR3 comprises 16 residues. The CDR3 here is CATNPSRGGADGEQFF. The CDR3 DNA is TGTGCCACGAACCCCTCACGCGGGGGCGCGGATGGCGAGCAGTTCTTC.

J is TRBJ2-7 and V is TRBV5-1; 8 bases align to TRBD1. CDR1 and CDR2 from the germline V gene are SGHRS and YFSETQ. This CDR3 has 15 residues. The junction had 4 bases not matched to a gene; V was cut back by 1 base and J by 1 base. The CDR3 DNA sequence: TGCGCCAGCAGCTTGACAGGACAGGGATCCTACGAGCAGTACTTC. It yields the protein CASSLTGQGSYEQYF.

CDR3 DNA: TGTGCCAGCAGCCACCTGCAGGGGAACACTGAAGCTTTCTTT. Translating gives CASSHLQGNTEAFF. The chain is built from TRBV3-1 (or the pseudogene TRBV3-2) and TRBJ1-1, with a possible D match to TRBD1 (5 bases). CDR1 and CDR2 from the germline V gene are LGHDT and YNNKEL (reference sequence). Trimming shortened V by 3 bases and J by 1 base, and 9 bases separated the two germline ends. The CDR3 is 14 amino acids.

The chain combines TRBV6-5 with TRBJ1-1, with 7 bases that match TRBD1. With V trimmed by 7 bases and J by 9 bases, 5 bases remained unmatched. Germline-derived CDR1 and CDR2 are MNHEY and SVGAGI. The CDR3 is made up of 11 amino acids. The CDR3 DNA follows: TGTGCCAGCATCGCGGGACAGAAAGCTTTCTTT. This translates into CASIAGQKAFF.

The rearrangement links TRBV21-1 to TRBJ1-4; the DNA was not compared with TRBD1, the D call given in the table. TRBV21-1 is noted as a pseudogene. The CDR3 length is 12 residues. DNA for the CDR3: TGTGCCACCCCCCCAGGGCGAGAAAAACTGTTTTTT. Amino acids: CATPPGREKLFF.

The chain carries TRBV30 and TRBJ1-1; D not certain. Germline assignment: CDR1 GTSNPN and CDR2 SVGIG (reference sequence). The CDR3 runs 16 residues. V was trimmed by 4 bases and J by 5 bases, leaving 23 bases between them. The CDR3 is CAWNDRRGSSGTEAFF. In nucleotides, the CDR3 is TGTGCCTGGAATGATCGTCGCGGGTCCTCCGGGACTGAAGCTTTCTTT. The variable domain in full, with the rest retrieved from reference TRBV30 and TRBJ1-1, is SQTIHQWPATLVQPVGSPLSLECTVEGTSNPNLYWYRQAAGRGLQLLFYSVGIGQISSEVPQNLSASRPQDRQFILSSKKLLLSDSGFYLCAWNDRRGSSGTEAFFGQGTRLTVV.

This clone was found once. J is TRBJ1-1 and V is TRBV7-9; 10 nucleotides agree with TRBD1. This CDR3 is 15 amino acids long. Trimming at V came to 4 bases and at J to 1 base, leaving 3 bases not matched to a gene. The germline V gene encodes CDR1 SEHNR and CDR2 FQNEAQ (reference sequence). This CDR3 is CASSSRTGGNTEAFF. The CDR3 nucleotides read TGTGCCAGCAGCTCCCGGACAGGGGGGAACACTGAAGCTTTCTTT.

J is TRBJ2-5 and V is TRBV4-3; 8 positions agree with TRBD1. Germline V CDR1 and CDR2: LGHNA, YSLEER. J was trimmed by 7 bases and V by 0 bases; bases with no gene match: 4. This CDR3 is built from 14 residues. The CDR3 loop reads CASSQDRGRVTQYF. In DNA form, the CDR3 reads TGCGCCAGCAGCCAAGACAGGGGGCGCGTGACCCAGTACTTC.

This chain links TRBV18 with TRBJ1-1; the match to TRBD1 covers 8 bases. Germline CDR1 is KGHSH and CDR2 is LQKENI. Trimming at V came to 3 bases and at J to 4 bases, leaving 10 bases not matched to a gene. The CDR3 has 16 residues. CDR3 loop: CASSPAGQAVGTEAFF. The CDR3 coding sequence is TGTGCCAGCTCACCTGCGGGACAGGCGGTAGGCACTGAAGCTTTCTTT. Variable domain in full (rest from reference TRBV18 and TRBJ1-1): NAGVMQNPRHLVRRRGQEARLRCSPMKGHSHVYWYRQLPEEGLKFMVYLQKENIIDESGMPKERFSAEFPKEGPSILRIQQVVRGDSAAYFCASSPAGQAVGTEAFFGQGTRLTVV.

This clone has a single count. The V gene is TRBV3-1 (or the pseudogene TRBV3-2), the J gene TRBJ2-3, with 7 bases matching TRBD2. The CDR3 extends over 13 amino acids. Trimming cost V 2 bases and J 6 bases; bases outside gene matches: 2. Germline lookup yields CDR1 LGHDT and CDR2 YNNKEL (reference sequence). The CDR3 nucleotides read TGTGCCAGCAGCCAAATCGGGGGGGATACGCAGTATTTT. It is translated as CASSQIGGDTQYF.

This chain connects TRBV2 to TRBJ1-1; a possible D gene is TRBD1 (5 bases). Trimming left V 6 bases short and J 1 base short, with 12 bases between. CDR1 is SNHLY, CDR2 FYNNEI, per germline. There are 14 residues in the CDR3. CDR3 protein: CASRELQGNTEAFF. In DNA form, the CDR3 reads TGTGCCAGCAGGGAATTGCAGGGGAACACTGAAGCTTTCTTT.

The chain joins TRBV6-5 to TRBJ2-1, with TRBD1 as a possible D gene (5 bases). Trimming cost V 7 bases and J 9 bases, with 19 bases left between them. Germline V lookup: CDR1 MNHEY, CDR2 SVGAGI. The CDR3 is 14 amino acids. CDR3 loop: CASTLSPGILEQFF. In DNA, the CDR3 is TGTGCCAGCACCCTCTCCCCAGGGATCCTTGAGCAGTTCTTC.